This is a list of T cell receptor beta chains from one sample in a study of beta chain features in type 1 diabetes. TCRdb's copy holds only in-frame clones and misses some; the assay was immunoSEQ multiplex PCR. This table holds roughly 500,000 clones, 30% found once. Input material: naive CD4+ T cells from blood. The receptor set was obtained from a man between 18 and 29 years old in good health. The CDR3 runs from the conserved cysteine through the conserved F or W. The D gene is left open where the match is weak. Size is omitted from some rows. Given values are once, few, many or a class for expanded clones.

>TRBJ2-1|-|TRBV10-3|-
TGTGCCATCAAGCAAGGCGTAGGCTCCTACAATGAGCAGTTCTTC
CAIKQGVGSYNEQFF
>TRBJ2-5|TRBD2|TRBV5-1|few
TGCGCCAGCAGCTTGGGACTAGCGGGAGAGACCCAGTACTTC
CASSLGLAGETQYF
>TRBJ2-2|-|TRBV5-1|few
TGCGCCAGCAGCTTCCCAGGGTCTGGGACCGGGGAGCTGTTTTTT
CASSFPGSGTGELFF
>TRBJ2-1|-|TRBV4-3|-
TGCGCCAGCAGCCTTATGATCCGGGCGGGGTACAATGAGCAGTTCTTC
CASSLMIRAGYNEQFF
>TRBJ2-3|-|TRBV4-3|-
TGCGCCAGCAGCCAAGACCGGAGCACAGATACGCAGTATTTT
CASSQDRSTDTQYF
>TRBJ2-7|TRBD2|TRBV29-1|-
TGCAGCGTTTCATTACTAGCGGAACGTCACGAGCAGTACTTC
CSVSLLAERHEQYF
>TRBJ2-5|-|TRBV14|once
TGTGCCAGCAGCCAAGGGGTCCTATGGAAGACCCAGTACTTC
CASSQGVLWKTQYF
>TRBJ2-3|-|TRBV5-4|-
TGTGCCAGCAGCTTGGCCACCCGGGAGTGGGGCACAGATACGCAGTATTTT
CASSLATREWGTDTQYF
>TRBJ2-1|-|TRBV4-3|-
TGCGCCAGCAGCCAGTGGGGGGTAACGGGGCAGTTCTTC
CASSQWGVTGQFF
>TRBJ2-3|TRBD2|TRBV4-2|-
TGTGCCAGCTGCCCGGGAGGGGAAGGAAGGGATACGCAGTATTTT
CASCPGGEGRDTQYF
>TRBJ1-2|-|TRBV9|few
TGTGCCAGCAGCCGGGACGGATACTATGGCTACACCTTC
CASSRDGYYGYTF
>TRBJ2-1|TRBD2|TRBV6-5|-
TGTGCCAGCAGACGACTAGCGGGAGAGGATGAGCAGTTCTTC
CASRRLAGEDEQFF
>TRBJ1-1|-|TRBV20-1|-
TGCAGTGTTCCCCAGGAGAGAAGAGCTTTCTTT
CSVPQERRAFF
>TRBJ2-7|-|TRBV20-1|few
TGCAGTAATAGTAAATACCTTTCGCAGTACTTC
CSNSKYLSQYF
>TRBJ2-1|-|TRBV7-3|-
TGTGCCAGCAGCTTACCCTACAATGAGCAGTTCTTC
CASSLPYNEQFF
>TRBJ2-5|TRBD1|TRBV15|few
TGTGCCACCAGCAGGGCCGTAAGACAGGGTATGGAAGAGACCCAGTACTTC
CATSRAVRQGMEETQYF
>TRBJ2-5|-|TRBV7-2|-
TGTGCCAGCAGCCTTTCTCTTAGCACTTCCCAAGAGACCCAGTACTTC
CASSLSLSTSQETQYF
>TRBJ2-3|-|TRBV4-2|-
TGTGCCAGCAGCCAAGTGGGGGCAGATACGCAGTATTTT
CASSQVGADTQYF
>TRBJ2-7|-|TRBV29-1|few
TGCAGCGTTGAAGGACGGAGCGAGCAGTACTTC
CSVEGRSEQYF
>TRBJ2-3|-|TRBV7-3|-
TGTGCCAGCAGCTTGTCGACAGGATGGACAGATACGCAGTATTTT
CASSLSTGWTDTQYF
>TRBJ2-5|TRBD2|TRBV9|-
TGTGCCAGCAGCGCTCAACTAGCGTCCCAAGAGACCCAGTACTTC
CASSAQLASQETQYF
>TRBJ2-1|-|TRBV7-9|-
TGTGCCAGCAGCCCCGAACCAAGCTACAATGAGCAGTTCTTC
CASSPEPSYNEQFF
>TRBJ2-3|-|TRBV28|-
TGTGCCAGCAGTCAGCGCCCCACAGATACGCAGTATTTT
CASSQRPTDTQYF
>TRBJ1-1|-|TRBV20-1|-
TGCAGTGCTAGAGATACGACGACGGCTTTCTTT
CSARDTTTAFF
>TRBJ1-1|-|TRBV11-2|-
TGTGCCAGCAGCTTAGGGAGCTGGGGGTGGAACACTGAAGCTTTCTTT
CASSLGSWGWNTEAFF
>TRBJ2-5|-|TRBV15|few
TGTGCCACCAGCAGAGATCTGGCGGGAAAGACCCAGTACTTC
CATSRDLAGKTQYF
>TRBJ2-1|TRBD2|TRBV29-1|few
TGCAGCGTTGGACTAGCGGGACCTAATGAGCAGTTCTTC
CSVGLAGPNEQFF
>TRBJ2-2|TRBD1|TRBV6-5|-
TGTGCCAGCAGTCGGACAGGGTCAGACACCGGGGAGCTGTTTTTT
CASSRTGSDTGELFF
>TRBJ1-3|-|TRBV30|few
TGTGCCTGGACACCAGGGGGAAACACCATATATTTT
CAWTPGGNTIYF
>TRBJ2-7|TRBD2|TRBV2|few
TGTGCCAGCAGAGAGACTAGCGGGATCTACGAGCAGTACTTC
CASRETSGIYEQYF
>TRBJ1-2|-|TRBV10-3|-
TGTGCCATCAGGCGCGAAGGGGACTATGGCTACACCTTC
CAIRREGDYGYTF
>TRBJ2-7|TRBD2|TRBV9|few
TGTGCCAGCAGCACGACTAGCGGGAGCTACGAGCAGTACTTC
CASSTTSGSYEQYF
>TRBJ1-2|-|TRBV29-1|few
TGCAGCGTCAGGACCGACACTAACTATGGCTACACCTTC
CSVRTDTNYGYTF
>TRBJ2-7|-|TRBV18|few
TGTGCCAGCTCACCACCGGGGACGGGGACCTACGAGCAGTACTTC
CASSPPGTGTYEQYF
>TRBJ2-7|TRBD2|TRBV28|-
TGTGCCAGCAGTCCCCGTCTAGCGGCACTCTACGAGCAGTACTTC
CASSPRLAALYEQYF
>TRBJ2-1|-|TRBV7-9|-
TGTGCCAGCAGCTTAAACGGCAATGAGCAGTTCTTC
CASSLNGNEQFF
>TRBJ2-1|-|TRBV12-5|few
TGTGCTAGTGGTTTGGTATCCAGTGCCAATGAGCAGTTCTTC
CASGLVSSANEQFF
>TRBJ2-1|TRBD1|TRBV29-1|-
TGCAGCGTTGACGTCATTTCAGGGGGCATTGAGCAGTTCTTC
CSVDVISGGIEQFF
>TRBJ1-2|TRBD1|TRBV4-1|once
TGCGCCAGCAGCCCTCAGGGGGACCACTATGGCTACACCTTC
CASSPQGDHYGYTF
>TRBJ1-1|TRBD1|TRBV7-8|-
TGTGCCGTCGGACAGGGGAAGTACACTGAAGCTTTCTTT
CAVGQGKYTEAFF
>TRBJ2-3|TRBD1|TRBV29-1|-
TGCAGCGTCGTGGGACAGCCTAGCACAGATACGCAGTATTTT
CSVVGQPSTDTQYF
>TRBJ2-2|-|TRBV18|-
TGTGCCAGCTCCGCGGATAGCGGAACCGGGGAGCTGTTTTTT
CASSADSGTGELFF
>TRBJ1-4|-|TRBV29-1|-
TGCAGCGTACAGGATGCAACTAATGAAAAACTGTTTTTT
CSVQDATNEKLFF
>TRBJ2-5|-|TRBV29-1|few
TGCAGCGTTGAGCCCCCTGCGGAGACCCAGTACTTC
CSVEPPAETQYF